This T cell receptor (beta chain) originates from a study of T cells expressing NK-cell markers. Study summary: One of the eight sequenced donors was seronegative, whereas the other seven were HCMV-seropositive.

For TCR beta, cDNA was produced by 5'RACE template switching with UMIs. TCRdb re-analyzed the 5' RACE reads; it lists each CDR3 protein once, without DNA. The sample includes fewer than 200,000 distinct CDR3 sequences. This CDR3 contains 16 residues. Per germline, CDR1 PRHDT and CDR2 FYEKMQ (reference sequence). Sequencing used blood T cells: a sorted CD56 or NKG2C T cell subset, CD4+ or CD8+ T cells, or bulk PBMC T cells (not recorded which). This chain links TRBV13 with TRBJ2-5; TCRdb's D call of TRBD2 is untestable without DNA. This sequence originates from a woman aged 18-70 years in good health. The CDR3 sequence: CASSLGGLAFLETQYF.